The TCR beta chain under discussion was sequenced for a study of shared clonotypes between healthy human individuals (dated by TCRdb to the early 2020s). Looking at the study overall: The cohort included a few men and a couple of women between 18 and 49 years of age. Per donor, three plates each were used for CD4 naive and CD4 memory, two for CD8 naive, and one for CD8 memory. Blood TCR repertoires of about five healthy adults were deeply sequenced to estimate repertoire size and the extent of clonotype sharing between individuals. Different laboratories and diverse techniques were used to prepare libraries and sequence TCR repertoires, to increase sequencing depth and limit assay-specific biases. Between about 0.85 and 10 billion PBMCs per donor were obtained by leukapheresis. What the research found in general, with its limitations: Even with the large sequencing depth, rarefaction of the sorted-subset datasets indicated that sequencing was incomplete. Pairwise subsampling led to the expectation that sequencing depth would affect the degree of clonotype sharing among donors. Sampling was restricted to blood, and TCR repertoires in tissue are likely to differ from TCR repertoires in blood. Because the study included a small number of donors, the genetic and exposure-history diversity represented was limited. Compared with non-shared clonotypes, the clonotypes found in all four sorted-subset donors had higher generation probabilities. Naive subsets generally had larger estimated clonotype richness than memory subsets. Sharing across several donors was observed for about 5% of naive CD4, over 3% of naive CD8, 2% to 2.5% of memory CD4, and around 0.42% of memory CD8 clonotypes.

CD8 naive samples were CD45RO-negative cells positively selected for CCR7, giving a CD45RA+CCR7+ population that excluded TemRA cells. Donors were healthy HIV-negative adults with no recently reported acute infections or vaccinations. All donors were Caucasian adults living in Nashville, Tennessee, USA. After blood collection by leukapheresis, PBMCs were isolated using Ficoll-Histopaque density gradient centrifugation and then cryopreserved in the vapor phase of liquid nitrogen. Analytical flow cytometry was used to check the purity and quantity of each magnetically sorted T cell population. Genomic DNA was isolated from each sorted fraction and quantified by UV absorbance on a Nanodrop 2000c. For this clone: Its recognized antigen is unknown. No clone much larger than this one lies a single base away; base qualities are absent.

Using the deep immunoSEQ assay, TCR CDR3 regions were amplified from genomic DNA by multiplex PCR. Extracted genomic DNA from each cell subset was distributed evenly across all wells of several immunoSEQ 96-well plates, and each plate was treated as a replicate. Each replicate PCR for sorted subsets received roughly 0.2 ug genomic DNA, equal to about 29,000 T cell genomes. The purified libraries were quantified using a Qubit 3.0 fluorometer, sized with a Bioanalyzer 2100, and then quantified again using the KAPA Library Quantification kit. A separate single-read 150-cycle Illumina NextSeq 550 flow cell was used to sequence each immunoSEQ 96-well plate. The original pipeline was this. The immunoSEQ output contained only junctional sequences without quality scores, so filtering could not match that applied to full-length reads. Sequences were annotated with PyIR, a Python wrapper for IgBLAST v1.9, and V/J genes and CDR3 were assigned using IMGT germline references. Reads with weak V/J assignments (E-value above 1e-6), missing CDR3, stop codons, out-of-frame junctions, or ambiguous translated residues were removed. A V3J clonotype was defined by an identical inferred V gene, J gene, and CDR3 amino acid sequence. Percentage overlap between repertoires was calculated by dividing the number of shared unique clonotypes by the size of the smaller repertoire. RTK rarefaction, the Chao1 estimator, and Recon v2.1 estimates of unobserved clonotypes were used to assess repertoire richness. Generation probabilities were computed with OLGA for all TCRbeta clonotypes obtained by the gDNA method from several donors. As stored in TCRdb, this immuneACCESS dataset retains in-frame rearrangements with V and J assigned. A fraction of the clones does not appear; measured against another copy, unresolved V genes explain less than half of the discrepancy, and the remainder lacks a known reason. The V and J calls and clone size are taken from that table; D and trimming were inferred from the DNA. Counted in this sample were about 2.1 million clones; around 93% of them appeared once. The top ten hold over 1.5% of the sample.

Sequences MNHEY (CDR1) and SVGAGI (CDR2) are obtained from the germline V gene. V lost 9 bases and J lost 7 bases; the stretch between them is 15 bases long. The CDR3 measures 13 amino acids from cysteine to phenylalanine. Only the CDR3 region is kept as DNA, spanning 39 bases read in frame from base 1. The sequenced material came from naive CD8+ T cells from PBMCs. What the cell subset or site label conveys for this sample: CD45RA+CCR7+. The V and J segments used are TRBV6-5 and TRBJ2-2, with no reliable assignment of the D segment. This receptor was obtained from a man younger than 30 in good health. Some clones in this sample may be carry-over from other donors' samples. CDR3 loop: CARGWLGDGELFF. The DNA sequence is as follows: TGTGCCAGGGGCTGGCTAGGCGACGGGGAGCTGTTTTTT.